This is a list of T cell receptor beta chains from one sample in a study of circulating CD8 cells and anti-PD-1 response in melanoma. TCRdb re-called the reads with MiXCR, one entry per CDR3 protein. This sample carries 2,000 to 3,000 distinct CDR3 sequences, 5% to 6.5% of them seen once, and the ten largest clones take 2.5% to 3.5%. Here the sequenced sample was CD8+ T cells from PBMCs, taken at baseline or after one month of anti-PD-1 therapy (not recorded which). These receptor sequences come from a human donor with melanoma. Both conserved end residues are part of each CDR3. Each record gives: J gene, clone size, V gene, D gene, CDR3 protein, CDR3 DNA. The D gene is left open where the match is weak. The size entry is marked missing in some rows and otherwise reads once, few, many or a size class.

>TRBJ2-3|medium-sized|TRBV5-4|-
CASSGYRDPVGTDTQYF
TGTGCCAGCAGCGGCTACCGGGACCCCGTAGGGACAGATACGCAGTATTTT
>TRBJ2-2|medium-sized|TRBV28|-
CASNIWAGELFF
TGTGCCAGCAACATTTGGGCCGGGGAGCTGTTTTTT
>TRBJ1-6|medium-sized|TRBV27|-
CASSPQGSSYNSPLHF
TGTGCCAGCAGCCCACAGGGAAGCTCCTATAATTCACCCCTCCACTTT
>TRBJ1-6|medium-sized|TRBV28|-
CASRQRTYQHSPLHF
TGTGCCAGCAGGCAGCGGACGTATCAACATTCACCCCTCCACTTT
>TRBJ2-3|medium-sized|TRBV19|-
CASDRGAPGDTQYF
TGTGCCAGTGATAGGGGGGCGCCTGGAGATACGCAGTATTTT
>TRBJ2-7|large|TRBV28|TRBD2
CASSPSGTTYEQYF
TGTGCCAGCAGCCCTAGCGGGACTACCTACGAGCAGTACTTC
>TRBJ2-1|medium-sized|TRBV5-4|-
CASSLAGGQPYNEQFF
TGTGCCAGCAGCTTGGCCGGGGGACAGCCCTACAATGAGCAGTTCTTC
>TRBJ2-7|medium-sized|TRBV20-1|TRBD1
CSATPDRGYTYEQYF
TGCAGTGCTACCCCCGACAGGGGCTATACCTACGAGCAGTACTTC
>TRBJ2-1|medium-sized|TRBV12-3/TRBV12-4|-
CASSLGLFNEQFF
TGTGCCAGCAGTTTAGGACTATTCAATGAGCAGTTCTTC
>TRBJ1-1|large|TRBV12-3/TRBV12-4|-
CASSMTRGAEAFF
TGTGCCAGCAGTATGACACGGGGGGCTGAAGCTTTCTTT
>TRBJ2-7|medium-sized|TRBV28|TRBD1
CASSSGTGVYEQYF
TGTGCCAGCAGTTCGGGGACAGGGGTCTACGAGCAGTACTTC
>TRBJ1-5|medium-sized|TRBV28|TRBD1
CASSAPDRGVLF
TGTGCCAGCAGTGCTCCGGACAGGGGGGTCCTTTTT
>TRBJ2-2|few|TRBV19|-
CASSLNTGELFF
TGTGCCAGTAGCCTGAACACCGGGGAGCTGTTTTTT
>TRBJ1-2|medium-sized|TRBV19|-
CASSNPPGDGYTF
TGTGCCAGTAGTAACCCTCCTGGGGATGGCTACACCTTC
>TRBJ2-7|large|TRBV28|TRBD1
CASSWEGQGDYEQYF
TGTGCCAGCAGCTGGGAGGGACAGGGGGACTACGAGCAGTACTTC
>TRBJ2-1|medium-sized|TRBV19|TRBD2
CASSIGSGGVNEQFF
TGTGCCAGTAGTATAGGTAGCGGGGGGGTGAATGAGCAGTTCTTC
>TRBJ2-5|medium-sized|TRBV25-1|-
CASSDRGSQETQYF
TGTGCCAGCAGTGATAGGGGGTCCCAAGAGACCCAGTACTTC
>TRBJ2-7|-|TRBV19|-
CASSIGLGPYEQYF
TGTGCCAGTAGTATAGGCCTCGGTCCCTACGAGCAGTACTTC
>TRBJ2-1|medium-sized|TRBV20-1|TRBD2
CSARDRTSGVRSYNEQFF
TGCAGTGCTAGAGATAGGACTAGCGGGGTACGATCCTACAATGAGCAGTTCTTC
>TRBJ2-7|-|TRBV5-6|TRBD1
CASSRGTGFYEQYF
TGTGCCAGCAGCCGCGGGACAGGCTTCTACGAGCAGTACTTC
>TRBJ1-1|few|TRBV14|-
CASSHVRSLTEAFF
TGTGCCAGCAGCCATGTTCGGAGTTTGACTGAAGCTTTCTTT
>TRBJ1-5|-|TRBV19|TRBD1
CASSPTGDFNQPQHF
TGTGCCAGTAGTCCTACAGGGGACTTCAATCAGCCCCAGCATTTT
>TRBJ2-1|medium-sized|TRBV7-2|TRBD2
CASSPLAGGPDEQFF
TGTGCCAGCAGCCCGCTAGCGGGGGGGCCAGATGAGCAGTTCTTC
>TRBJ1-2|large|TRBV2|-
CASSEALGQAANYGYTF
TGTGCCAGCAGTGAAGCGCTGGGGCAGGCAGCTAACTATGGCTACACCTTC
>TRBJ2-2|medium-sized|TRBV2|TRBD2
CASGRGLANTGELFF
TGTGCCAGCGGAAGGGGACTAGCGAACACCGGGGAGCTGTTTTTT
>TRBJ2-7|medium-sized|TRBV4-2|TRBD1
CASSQVIRQGISYEQYF
TGTGCCAGCAGCCAAGTGATAAGACAGGGGATCTCCTACGAGCAGTACTTC
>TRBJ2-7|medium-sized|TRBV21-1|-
CPQPGGGTYEQYF
TGTCCCCAACCGGGGGGCGGTACCTACGAGCAGTACTTC
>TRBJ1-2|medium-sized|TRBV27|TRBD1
CASSPGQGPNYGYTF
TGTGCCAGCAGCCCGGGACAGGGGCCTAACTATGGCTACACCTTC
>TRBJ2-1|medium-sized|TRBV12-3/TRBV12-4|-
CASSPGLEQFF
TGTGCCAGCAGTCCGGGACTTGAGCAGTTCTTC
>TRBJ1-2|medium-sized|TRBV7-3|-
CASSLTPGENYGYTF
TGTGCCAGCAGCTTAACCCCAGGGGAGAACTATGGCTACACCTTC
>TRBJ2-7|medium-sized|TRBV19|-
CASSINPYGGLSYEQYF
TGTGCCAGTAGTATCAACCCCTACGGGGGACTCTCCTACGAGCAGTACTTC
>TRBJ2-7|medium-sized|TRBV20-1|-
CSARVLANEQYF
TGCAGTGCTAGAGTCCTAGCTAATGAGCAGTACTTC
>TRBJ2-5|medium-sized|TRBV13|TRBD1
CASSSPGQEQETQYF
TGTGCCAGCAGCTCCCCGGGACAGGAACAAGAGACCCAGTACTTC
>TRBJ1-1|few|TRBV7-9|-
CASSPNLGSNTEAFF
TGTGCCAGCAGCCCGAATCTAGGTTCAAACACTGAAGCTTTCTTT
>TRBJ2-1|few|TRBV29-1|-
CSVEGDEGIYNERFF
TGCAGCGTTGAAGGTGATGAGGGGATATACAATGAGCGGTTCTTC
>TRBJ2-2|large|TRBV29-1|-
CSVAHGDTGELFF
TGCAGCGTTGCCCACGGGGACACCGGGGAGCTGTTTTTT
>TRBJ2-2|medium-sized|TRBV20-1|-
CSARSIDTGELFF
TGCAGTGCTAGGTCGATCGACACCGGGGAGCTGTTTTTT
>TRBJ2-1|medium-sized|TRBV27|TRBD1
CASSQLGTGVNEQFF
TGTGCCAGCAGTCAGCTCGGGACAGGGGTAAATGAGCAGTTCTTC
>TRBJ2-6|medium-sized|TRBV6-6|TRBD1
CASSPLGQGAKWANVLTF
TGTGCCAGCAGCCCCCTAGGACAGGGGGCGAAGTGGGCCAACGTCCTGACTTTC
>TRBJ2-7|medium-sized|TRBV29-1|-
CSVEGPASEQYF
TGCAGCGTTGAAGGACCCGCTTCCGAGCAGTACTTC
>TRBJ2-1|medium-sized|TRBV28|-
CASSLSRWNEQFF
TGTGCCAGCAGTTTATCGAGATGGAATGAGCAGTTCTTC
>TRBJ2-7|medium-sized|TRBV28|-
CASSFRAGAPYEQYF
TGTGCCAGCAGTTTTCGGGCAGGTGCCCCCTACGAGCAGTACTTC
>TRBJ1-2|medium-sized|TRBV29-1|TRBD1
CSVEDGGQSIYGYTF
TGCAGCGTTGAAGATGGGGGACAGTCGATCTATGGCTACACCTTC
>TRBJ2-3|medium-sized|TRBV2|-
CASSESGTPTGADTDTQYF
TGTGCCAGCAGTGAAAGTGGGACACCTACTGGTGCGGACACAGATACGCAGTATTTT
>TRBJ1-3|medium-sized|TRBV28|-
CASSSIGTRGSGNTIYF
TGTGCCAGCAGTTCCATTGGTACACGGGGAAGTGGAAACACCATATATTTT
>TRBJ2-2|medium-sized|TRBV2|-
CASSENRAVSTGELFF
TGTGCCAGCAGTGAAAACAGGGCGGTTTCCACCGGGGAGCTGTTTTTT
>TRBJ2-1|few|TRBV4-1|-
CASSLNLGNEQFF
TGCGCCAGCAGCCTCAATCTTGGGAATGAGCAGTTCTTC
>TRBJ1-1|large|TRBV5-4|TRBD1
CASSFRGRTEAFF
TGTGCCAGCAGCTTCAGGGGGCGCACTGAAGCTTTCTTT
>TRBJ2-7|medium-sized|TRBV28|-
CASNGYSYEQYF
TGTGCCAGCAACGGATACTCCTACGAGCAGTACTTC
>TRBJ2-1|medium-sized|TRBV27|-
CASSLIPSSYNEQFF
TGTGCCAGCAGCCTAATACCTAGCTCCTACAATGAGCAGTTCTTC